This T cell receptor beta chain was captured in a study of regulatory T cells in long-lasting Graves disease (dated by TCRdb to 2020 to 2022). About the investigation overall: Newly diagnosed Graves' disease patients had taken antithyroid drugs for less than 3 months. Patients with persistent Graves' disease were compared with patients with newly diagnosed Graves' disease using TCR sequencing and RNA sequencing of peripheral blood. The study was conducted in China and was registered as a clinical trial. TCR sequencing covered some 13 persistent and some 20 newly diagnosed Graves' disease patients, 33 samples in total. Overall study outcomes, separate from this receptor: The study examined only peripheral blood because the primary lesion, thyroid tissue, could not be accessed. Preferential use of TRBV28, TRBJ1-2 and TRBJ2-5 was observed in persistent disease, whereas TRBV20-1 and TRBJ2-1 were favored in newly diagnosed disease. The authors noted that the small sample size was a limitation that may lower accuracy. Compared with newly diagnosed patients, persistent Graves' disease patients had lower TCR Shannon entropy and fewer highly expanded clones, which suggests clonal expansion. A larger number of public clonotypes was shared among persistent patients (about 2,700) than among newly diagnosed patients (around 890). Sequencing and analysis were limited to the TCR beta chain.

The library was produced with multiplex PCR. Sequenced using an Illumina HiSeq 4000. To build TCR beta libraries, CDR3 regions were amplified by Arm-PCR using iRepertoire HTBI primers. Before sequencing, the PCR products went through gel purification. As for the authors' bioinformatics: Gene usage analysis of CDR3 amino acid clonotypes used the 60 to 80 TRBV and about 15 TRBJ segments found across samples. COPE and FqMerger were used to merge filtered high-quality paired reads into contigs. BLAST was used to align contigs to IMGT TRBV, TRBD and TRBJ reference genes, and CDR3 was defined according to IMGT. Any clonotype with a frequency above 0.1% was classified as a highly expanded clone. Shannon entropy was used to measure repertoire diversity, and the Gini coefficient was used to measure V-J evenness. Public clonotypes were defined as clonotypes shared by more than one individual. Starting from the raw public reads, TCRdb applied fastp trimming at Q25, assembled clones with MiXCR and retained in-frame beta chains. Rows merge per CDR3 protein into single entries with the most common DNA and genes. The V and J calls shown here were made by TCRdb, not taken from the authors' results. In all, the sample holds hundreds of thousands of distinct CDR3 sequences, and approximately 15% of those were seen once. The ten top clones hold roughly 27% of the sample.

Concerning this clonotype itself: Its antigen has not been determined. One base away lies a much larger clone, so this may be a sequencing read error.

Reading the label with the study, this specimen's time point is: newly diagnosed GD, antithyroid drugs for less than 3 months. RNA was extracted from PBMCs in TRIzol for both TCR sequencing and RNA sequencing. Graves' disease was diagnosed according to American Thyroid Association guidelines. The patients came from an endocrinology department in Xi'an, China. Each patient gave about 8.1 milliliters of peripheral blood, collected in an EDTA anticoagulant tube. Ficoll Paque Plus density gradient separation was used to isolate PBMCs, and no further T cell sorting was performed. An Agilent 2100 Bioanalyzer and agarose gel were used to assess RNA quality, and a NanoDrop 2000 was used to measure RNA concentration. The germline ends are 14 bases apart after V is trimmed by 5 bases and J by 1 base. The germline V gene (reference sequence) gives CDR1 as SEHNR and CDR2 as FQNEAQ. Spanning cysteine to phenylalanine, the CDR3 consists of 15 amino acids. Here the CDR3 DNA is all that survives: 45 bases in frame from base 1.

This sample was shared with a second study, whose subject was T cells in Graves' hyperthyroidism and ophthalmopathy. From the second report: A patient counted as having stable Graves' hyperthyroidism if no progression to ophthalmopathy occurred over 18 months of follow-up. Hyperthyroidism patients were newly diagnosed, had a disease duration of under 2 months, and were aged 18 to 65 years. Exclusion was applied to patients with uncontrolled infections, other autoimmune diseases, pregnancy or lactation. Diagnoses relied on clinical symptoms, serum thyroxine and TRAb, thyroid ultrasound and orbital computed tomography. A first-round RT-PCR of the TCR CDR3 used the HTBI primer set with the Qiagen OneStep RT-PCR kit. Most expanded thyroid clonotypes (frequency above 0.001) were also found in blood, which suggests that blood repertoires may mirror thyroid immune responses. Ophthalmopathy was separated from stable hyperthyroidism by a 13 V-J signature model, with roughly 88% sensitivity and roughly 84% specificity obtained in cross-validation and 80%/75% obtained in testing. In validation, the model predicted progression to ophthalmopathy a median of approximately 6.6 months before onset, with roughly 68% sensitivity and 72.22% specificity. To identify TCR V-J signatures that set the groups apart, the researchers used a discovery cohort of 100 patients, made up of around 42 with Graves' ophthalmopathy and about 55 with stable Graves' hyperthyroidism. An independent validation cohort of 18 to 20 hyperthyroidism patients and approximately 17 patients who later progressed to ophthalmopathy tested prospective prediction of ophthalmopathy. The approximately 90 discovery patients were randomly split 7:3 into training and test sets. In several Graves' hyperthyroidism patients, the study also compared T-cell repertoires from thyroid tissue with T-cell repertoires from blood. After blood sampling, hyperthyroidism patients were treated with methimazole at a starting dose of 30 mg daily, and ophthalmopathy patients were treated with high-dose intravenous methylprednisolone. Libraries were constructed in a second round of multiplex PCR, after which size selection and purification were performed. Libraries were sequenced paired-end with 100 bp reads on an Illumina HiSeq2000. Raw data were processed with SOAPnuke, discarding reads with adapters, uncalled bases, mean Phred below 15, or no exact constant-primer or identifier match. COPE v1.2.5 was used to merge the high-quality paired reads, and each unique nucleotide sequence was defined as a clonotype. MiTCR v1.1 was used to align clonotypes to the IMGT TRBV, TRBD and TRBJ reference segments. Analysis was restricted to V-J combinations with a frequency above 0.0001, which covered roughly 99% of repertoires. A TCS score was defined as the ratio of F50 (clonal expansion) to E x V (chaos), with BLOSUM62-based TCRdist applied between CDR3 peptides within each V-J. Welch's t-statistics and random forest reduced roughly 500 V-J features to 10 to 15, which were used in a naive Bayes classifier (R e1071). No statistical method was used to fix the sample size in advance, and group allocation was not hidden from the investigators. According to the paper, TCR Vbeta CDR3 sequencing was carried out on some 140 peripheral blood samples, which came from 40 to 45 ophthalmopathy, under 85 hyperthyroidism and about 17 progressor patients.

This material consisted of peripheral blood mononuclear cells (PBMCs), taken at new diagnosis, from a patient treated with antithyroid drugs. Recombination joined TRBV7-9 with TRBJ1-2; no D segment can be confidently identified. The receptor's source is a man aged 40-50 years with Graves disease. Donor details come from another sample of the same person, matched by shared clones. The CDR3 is CASSQGLVINYGYTF. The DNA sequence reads TGTGCCAGCAGCCAAGGCCTAGTAATTAACTATGGCTACACCTTC.